Presented here are 30 T cell receptor beta chains from one specimen sequenced in a study of identifying expanded T cells in peripheral blood. Profiling relied on immunoSEQ multiplex PCR, and the TCRdb table lists in-frame clones only, not all of them. The sample has over 100,000 clones, 88% seen once; the top ten hold 8.4%. Material: blood. These receptors were collected from a person aged 18 to 75 in good health.

The chain links TRBV7-2 to TRBJ2-1; D may be TRBD1 (6 bases). This CDR3 contains 15 residues. The V gene's germline CDR1 is SGHTA and CDR2 FQGNSA. The ends were cut back, 5 bases at V and 3 bases at J, with 14 bases in the middle. The CDR3 DNA follows: TGTGCCAGCAGCCTTAGGAGGACAGTCTACAATGAGCAGTTCTTC. It codes for CASSLRRTVYNEQFF.

The rearrangement joins TRBV4-1 to TRBJ2-5, with 7 bases matching TRBD2. With 0 bases clipped from V and 4 bases from J, the junction kept 2 bases outside the gene matches. CDR1 and CDR2 (germline): MGHRA, YSYEKL. There are 14 residues in the CDR3. The CDR3 protein is CASSQESGGETQYF. CDR3 DNA sequence: TGCGCCAGCAGCCAAGAATCGGGAGGAGAGACCCAGTACTTC.

The V gene is TRBV5-1, the J gene TRBJ1-5; tentatively, D is TRBD1 (5 bases). This CDR3 contains 14 residues. V was clipped by 2 bases and J by 11 bases, with 17 bases between them. From germline, CDR1 is SGHRS and CDR2 YFSETQ. The CDR3 spells CASSFGGVRVSQHF. The DNA for the CDR3 is TGCGCCAGCAGCTTTGGGGGTGTCCGTGTGTCCCAGCATTTT.

The sample holds one count of this clone. This sequence joins TRBV2 and TRBJ2-2; D ambiguous. This CDR3 has 15 residues. Germline values: CDR1 SNHLY, CDR2 FYNNEI. Trimming left V 3 bases short and J 5 bases short, with 13 bases between. The CDR3 DNA sequence: TGTGCCAGCAGTGAGGAGACGGAGAGGACCGGGGAGCTGTTTTTT. Residues: CASSEETERTGELFF.

The chain carries TRBV5-1 and TRBJ1-2; possibly TRBD1 for D (6 bases). Trimming cost V 4 bases and J 3 bases, with 16 bases left between them. The germline V gene encodes CDR1 SGHRS and CDR2 YFSETQ. This CDR3 is built from 15 residues. CDR3 amino acids: CASSGPDSGDYGYTF. The CDR3, as DNA: TGCGCCAGCAGCGGACCGGACAGTGGAGACTATGGCTACACCTTC.

This rearrangement joins TRBV5-6 to TRBJ2-1; 8 positions match TRBD2. Germline values: CDR1 SGHDT, CDR2 YYEEEE. The ends lost 2 bases at V and 10 bases at J; junction bases unmatched: 5. This CDR3 region has 13 residues. This CDR3 is CASSLLLAGEQFF. CDR3 bases: TGTGCCAGCAGCTTACTGTTAGCGGGAGAGCAGTTCTTC. Complete variable domain (other parts from reference TRBV5-6 and TRBJ2-1): DAGVTQSPTHLIKTRGQQVTLRCSPKSGHDTVSWYQQALGQGPQFIFQYYEEEERQRGNFPDRFSGHQFPNYSSELNVNALLLGDSALYLCASSLLLAGEQFFGPGTRLTVL.

This chain links TRBV5-4 with TRBJ2-1; a possible D gene is TRBD2 (7 bases). CDR3 size: 15 residues. Germline CDR1 and CDR2: SGHNT and YYREEE (reference sequence). Trimming shortened V by 0 bases and J by 3 bases, and 10 bases separated the two germline ends. This CDR3 is CASSLGGGLYNEQFF. In DNA form, the CDR3 reads TGTGCCAGCAGCTTGGGGGGGGGCCTCTACAATGAGCAGTTCTTC. The entire variable domain, with the rest obtained from reference TRBV5-4 and TRBJ2-1, is as follows: ETGVTQSPTHLIKTRGQQVTLRCSSQSGHNTVSWYQQALGQGPQFIFQYYREEENGRGNFPPRFSGLQFPNYSSELNVNALELDDSALYLCASSLGGGLYNEQFFGPGTRLTVL.

This chain links TRBV5-1 with TRBJ2-7; possible D gene TRBD2, 5 bases. The CDR3 is made up of 16 amino acids. V was shortened by 3 bases and J by 4 bases, with 20 bases between the two germline ends. Germline CDR1 is SGHRS and CDR2 is YFSETQ. In DNA form, the CDR3 reads TGCGCCAGCAGCTCCGGGATGAGGGCCCCTTTGTACGAGCAGTACTTC. This codes for CASSSGMRAPLYEQYF.

The V gene is TRBV7-3, the J gene TRBJ1-1; D gene uncertain. There are 13 residues in the CDR3. Germline-derived CDR1 and CDR2 are SGHTA and FQGTGA. V gave up 2 bases and J gave up 1 base, with 5 bases separating them. The CDR3 sequence is CASSLQTNTEAFF. The CDR3 DNA reads as TGTGCCAGCAGCTTACAGACGAACACTGAAGCTTTCTTT.

J is TRBJ2-5 and V is TRBV7-9; D gene unclear. The CDR3 consists of 12 residues. V was shortened by 6 bases and J by 4 bases, with 9 bases between the two germline ends. Per the germline V gene, CDR1 is SEHNR and CDR2 is FQNEAQ (reference sequence). As DNA, the CDR3 is TGTGCCAGCAGTGGTATCACAGAGACCCAGTACTTC. It is translated as CASSGITETQYF.

The genes are TRBV7-9 and TRBJ2-1, with D perhaps matching TRBD1 or TRBD2 (7 bases each). V lost 5 bases and J lost 9, with 17 bases in between. The CDR3 runs to 14 residues. Germline V CDR1 and CDR2: SEHNR, FQNEAQ (reference sequence). CDR3 sequence (DNA): TGTGCCAGCAGCCCAGGGGGGGGCCCTTTTGAGCAGTTCTTC. It translates to CASSPGGGPFEQFF.

Remarks on this clone: The junction differs from germline at one of its ends, possibly a read error. This chain links TRBV28 with TRBJ1-4; no reliable D call. The CDR3 totals 15 residues. Looked up from germline, CDR1 is MDHEN and CDR2 is SYDVKM. The CDR3 region is CASLSGGPTSEKLFF. CDR3 in DNA: TGTGCCAGTCTATCCGGAGGGCCGACTAGTGAAAAACTGTTTTTT.

V and J are TRBV14 and TRBJ2-3; no firm D call. Looked up from germline, CDR1 is SGHDN and CDR2 is FVKESK. The CDR3 covers 13 residues. Trimming took 4 bases from V and 5 from J, leaving 10 bases between them. The CDR3 loop is CASSRQGGDTQYF. The CDR3 nucleotides read TGTGCCAGCAGCCGACAAGGTGGAGATACGCAGTATTTT.

The V and J genes are TRBV5-4 and TRBJ2-3; 7 nucleotides match TRBD2. The CDR3 spans 13 residues. CDR1 is SGHNT, CDR2 YYREEE, per germline (reference sequence). Trimming cost V 2 bases and J 7 bases; bases outside gene matches: 4. DNA of the CDR3: TGTGCCAGCAGCTTAGCGGGGAAACATACGCAGTATTTT. Protein: CASSLAGKHTQYF.

The chain recombines TRBV18 with TRBJ2-3, with 12 bases identical to TRBD2. J lost 0 bases, V lost 5 bases, and 0 bases had no gene match. The CDR3 length is 15 residues. The germline CDR1 and CDR2 sequences are KGHSH and LQKENI. CDR3 loop: CASSGTSGSTDTQYF. The CDR3 bases are TGTGCCAGCTCAGGGACTAGCGGGAGCACAGATACGCAGTATTTT.

V and J are TRBV4-2 and TRBJ2-3; 7 nucleotides align to TRBD2. The V gene end was trimmed by 1 base and the J gene end by 2 bases; junction bases not matched to a gene: 9. CDR3 length: 17 residues. Germline CDR1 and CDR2: LGHNA and YNFKEQ. The DNA for the CDR3 is TGTGCCAGCAGCCAAGCCTCGTTGGCGGGGGACACAGATACGCAGTATTTT. Translated, it gives CASSQASLAGDTDTQYF.

The chain joins TRBV5-1 to TRBJ1-3; no reliable D call. Germline assignment: CDR1 SGHRS and CDR2 YFSETQ. Trimming removed 0 bases at V and 0 bases at J, with 10 bases between. This CDR3 region has 16 residues. The CDR3 loop is CASSLAPADSGNTIYF. The CDR3 DNA follows: TGCGCCAGCAGCTTGGCCCCGGCCGACTCTGGAAACACCATATATTTT.

The rearrangement uses TRBV29-1 and TRBJ2-5; TRBD2 is a possible D gene (5 bases). CDR1 and CDR2 from the germline V gene are SQVTM and ANQGSEA. The CDR3 covers 13 residues. The germline V and J ends were trimmed by 7 bases and 7 bases, with 19 bases remaining between them. The chain's CDR3 is CSGLGRLGGTQYF. CDR3 bases: TGCAGCGGATTAGGACGTCTCGGAGGGACCCAGTACTTC.

V gene TRBV9 combines with J gene TRBJ1-5; D is unclear. Per germline, CDR1 SGDLS and CDR2 YYNGEE. CDR3 size: 14 residues. V lost 4 bases and J lost 0, with 8 bases in between. The CDR3 DNA sequence: TGTGCCAGCAGCACCGGGAATAGCAATCAGCCCCAGCATTTT. It yields the protein CASSTGNSNQPQHF.

This clone was observed at least ten times. J is TRBJ2-2 and V is TRBV7-9; no reliable D call. V was shortened by 0 bases and J by 3 bases, with 17 bases between the two germline ends. The CDR3 spans 18 residues. Germline lookup yields CDR1 SEHNR and CDR2 FQNEAQ (reference sequence). The CDR3 DNA sequence: TGTGCCAGCAGCTTAGCGAGACCAGGACGCCGAGACACCGGGGAGCTGTTTTTT. Translating it yields CASSLARPGRRDTGELFF.

The chain carries TRBV2 and TRBJ2-7; 7 bases fit TRBD1. The junction had 13 bases not matched to a gene; V was cut back by 5 bases and J by 0 bases. The CDR3 length is 17 residues. Germline lookup yields CDR1 SNHLY and CDR2 FYNNEI. CDR3 sequence (DNA): TGTGCCAGCAGTAATCCCCGAACGACAGGGAGCTCCTACGAGCAGTACTTC. Translating it yields CASSNPRTTGSSYEQYF.

The chain is built from TRBV9 and TRBJ2-1; 8 bases match TRBD2. Germline values: CDR1 SGDLS, CDR2 YYNGEE. After removal of 1 base from V and 4 bases from J, the junction contained 4 bases not matched to a gene. There are 15 residues in the CDR3. CDR3 coding DNA: TGTGCCAGCAGCGTAATGAGCGGGGGTTACAATGAGCAGTTCTTC. Protein product: CASSVMSGGYNEQFF.

This clone was seen only a few times. The J gene is TRBJ1-5, the V gene TRBV10-3; the match to TRBD1 covers 7 bases. With V trimmed by 0 bases and J by 5 bases, 10 bases remained unmatched. Germline CDR1 is ENHRY and CDR2 is SYGVKD. The CDR3 runs 17 residues. CDR3 nucleotides: TGTGCCATCAGTGAGTCGACTGGCAGGGGGGCTCATCAGCCCCAGCATTTT. This translates into CAISESTGRGAHQPQHF.

This chain joins TRBV7-9 and TRBJ2-1; 12 bases agree with TRBD2. V was pared by 4 bases and J by 9 bases, with 10 bases of the junction left unmatched. The V gene's germline CDR1 is SEHNR and CDR2 FQNEAQ (reference sequence). The CDR3 is 16 amino acids. The CDR3 here is CASSSDLAGGRIEQFF. The DNA for the CDR3 is TGTGCCAGCAGCTCCGACCTAGCGGGGGGGCGTATTGAGCAGTTCTTC. Full variable domain (rest looked up from reference TRBV7-9 and TRBJ2-1): DTGVSQNPRHKITKRGQNVTFRCDPISEHNRLYWYRQTLGQGPEFLTYFQNEAQLEKSRLLSDRFSAERPKGSFSTLEIQRTEQGDSAMYLCASSSDLAGGRIEQFFGPGTRLTVL.

The CDR3 region has the DNA TGTGCCAGCAGCTTCAGGCAGGGGTTGATCACCGGGGAGCTGTTTTTT. This encodes CASSFRQGLITGELFF. This chain uses TRBV7-9 with TRBJ2-2; possibly TRBD1 for D (6 bases). Germline CDR1 reads SEHNR; CDR2 reads FQNEAQ (reference sequence). The V end was cut by 3 bases, the J end by 4 bases, with 15 bases between. The CDR3 spans 16 residues.

Written as DNA, the CDR3 is TGTGCCAGCAGCTTCACAGGGTCCGACTATGGCTACACCTTC. Protein sequence: CASSFTGSDYGYTF. V and J are TRBV7-2 and TRBJ1-2, with D possibly matching TRBD1 (6 bases). The CDR3 has 14 residues. V was pared by 3 bases and J by 3 bases, with 11 bases between. The germline V gene has CDR1 SGHTA and CDR2 FQGNSA.

The CDR3 coding sequence is TGTGCCAGCGGAATAAGGGGGGACTCCTACAATGAGCAGTTCTTC. It encodes CASGIRGDSYNEQFF. The chain uses TRBV7-9 and TRBJ2-1; D could derive from TRBD1 or TRBD2 (6 bases each). CDR1 is SEHNR and CDR2 is FQNEAQ in the germline V gene (reference sequence). V lost 8 bases and J lost 0, with 14 bases in between. CDR3 length: 15 residues.

In nucleotides, the CDR3 is TGTGCCAGCAGCTTTCACGGAGGGAACACTGAAGCTTTCTTT. Translating it yields CASSFHGGNTEAFF. The chain carries TRBV7-9 and TRBJ1-1; D ambiguous. The CDR3 has 14 residues. Trimming pared 3 bases from V and 1 base from J, leaving 9 bases between. Germline lookup yields CDR1 SEHNR and CDR2 FQNEAQ (reference sequence). Full variable domain (outside the CDR3, taken from reference TRBV7-9 and TRBJ1-1): DTGVSQNPRHKITKRGQNVTFRCDPISEHNRLYWYRQTLGQGPEFLTYFQNEAQLEKSRLLSDRFSAERPKGSFSTLEIQRTEQGDSAMYLCASSFHGGNTEAFFGQGTRLTVV.

The chain recombines TRBV25-1 with TRBJ2-5; D is uncertain. The CDR3 runs to 14 residues. Between the trimmed V and J ends, which lost 1 base and 1 base, there was a span of 7 bases. The V gene's germline CDR1 is MGHDK and CDR2 SYGVNS. CDR3: CASSEFTGQETQYF. DNA for the CDR3: TGTGCCAGCAGTGAATTCACTGGCCAAGAGACCCAGTACTTC.

V gene TRBV7-9 combines with J gene TRBJ2-3; weak D call: TRBD2 (5 bases). V was trimmed by 8 bases and J by 0 bases, leaving 9 bases between them. Germline V gene sequence: CDR1 SEHNR, CDR2 FQNEAQ (reference sequence). CDR3 length: 13 amino acids. The CDR3 protein is CASGTGSTDTQYF. DNA of the CDR3: TGTGCCAGCGGTACGGGGAGCACAGATACGCAGTATTTT.